The T cell receptor beta chain described here comes from a study of response to subunit inactivated influenza vaccine. TCRdb passed the RT-PCR reads through MiXCR, listing each CDR3 protein once. The repertoire consists of 600,000 to 700,000 distinct CDR3 sequences, with 13% to 15% occurring once and the leading ten covering 7.6%. In the case of this clonotype: Its antigen is unidentified.

Whole-study findings and limits: New T cells are recruited in small numbers by each seasonal influenza vaccination, according to the authors' suggestion.

The V gene's germline CDR1 is SGHDN and CDR2 FVKESK. V gave up 2 bases and J gave up 2 bases, with 10 bases separating them. The CDR3 is 15 amino acids. The chain combines TRBV14 with TRBJ1-3; the D is unclear. The sample in question was PBMCs from blood, obtained around 14 days before vaccination. This clonotype was sampled from a man in his fifties who received an inactivated influenza vaccine. This CDR3 reads CASSQSMTAGNTIYF. CDR3 in DNA: TGTGCCAGCAGCCAATCTATGACGGCTGGAAACACCATATATTTT.